A single sample is the source of the 14 T cell receptor beta chains below, sequenced in a study of T cells in localized non-small cell lung cancer. TCRdb keeps only in-frame clones here, not all; method: immunoSEQ multiplex PCR. The table has about 9,000 clones, around 90% seen once. The starting material was peripheral blood, obtained before any cancer treatment. All receptors derive from a woman aged 35 to 70 with stage I squamous cell lung carcinoma.

V usage is TRBV10-1 and J usage is TRBJ1-5; 8 nucleotides match TRBD1. CDR1 WNHNN and CDR2 SYGVQD come from the germline V gene (reference sequence). V lost 8 bases and J lost 7; bases outside the gene matches: 4. The CDR3 contains 12 residues. The CDR3 nucleotides are TGCGCCAGCTCATGGACAGGGCAGCCCCAGCATTTT. Protein sequence: CASSWTGQPQHF.

The rearrangement joins TRBV30 to TRBJ2-5; the match to TRBD1 covers 8 bases. The CDR3 extends over 12 amino acids. From germline, CDR1 is GTSNPN and CDR2 SVGIG (reference sequence). The CDR3 nucleotides read TGTGCGTACGACAGGGGTGTTGAGACCCAGTACTTC. Translating it yields CAYDRGVETQYF. Full variable domain (missing parts from reference TRBV30 and TRBJ2-5): SQTIHQWPATLVQPVGSPLSLECTVEGTSNPNLYWYRQAAGRGLQLLFYSVGIGQISSEVPQNLSASRPQDRQFILSSKKLLLSDSGFYLCAYDRGVETQYFGPGTRLLVL.

The genes are TRBV4-1 and TRBJ2-5; D ambiguous. The DNA end lines up better with TRBJ2-7; the J call may be wrong. This CDR3 has 13 residues. Germline V lookup: CDR1 MGHRA, CDR2 YSYEKL. CDR3 nucleotides: TGCGCCAGCAGCCACCTTCTTCACTACGAGCAGTACTTC. It is translated as CASSHLLHYEQYF.

V and J are TRBV6-6 and TRBJ1-1, with TRBD1 matching over 7 bases. This CDR3 is built from 12 residues. CDR1 is MNHNY, CDR2 SVGAGI, per germline (reference sequence). After removal of 8 bases from V and 5 bases from J, the junction contained 5 bases not matched to a gene. Here the CDR3 reads CASRTGVTEAFF. CDR3 in DNA: TGTGCCAGCCGCACAGGGGTTACTGAAGCTTTCTTT.

Only one count was recorded for this clone. The chain employs TRBV7-6 and TRBJ1-2; 7 bases line up with TRBD1. With V trimmed by 0 bases and J by 4 bases, 5 bases remained unmatched. Germline CDR1 is SGHVS and CDR2 is FNYEAQ. The CDR3 extends over 15 amino acids. CDR3 in DNA: TGTGCCAGCAGCTTAGCGAAGGGGGCTGGCTATGGCTACACCTTC. Protein: CASSLAKGAGYGYTF.

The V call is TRBV6-4, the J call TRBJ1-2; the D gene is possibly TRBD1 (6 bases). The CDR3 is 18 amino acids. Deletions cut 4 bases from V and 4 bases from J, with 25 bases between. Germline lookup yields CDR1 MRHNA and CDR2 SNTAGT. The chain's CDR3 is CASSVVGGMEGSTYGYTF. The DNA for the CDR3 is TGTGCCAGCAGTGTTGTAGGGGGAATGGAAGGGAGCACCTATGGCTACACCTTC.

V usage is TRBV6-1 and J usage is TRBJ1-3, with 7 bases identical to TRBD1. Germline V gene lookup returns CDR1 MNHNS and CDR2 SASEGT. V gave up 4 bases and J gave up 4 bases; unmatched junction bases: 10. The length of the CDR3 is 16 residues. The CDR3 nucleotides are TGTGCCAGCAGTGTAGTGGGACAGAGAACGGGAAACACCATATATTTT. Translated, it gives CASSVVGQRTGNTIYF.

The rearrangement joins TRBV2 to TRBJ1-2, with TRBD1 matching 10 bases. Germline V gene lookup returns CDR1 SNHLY and CDR2 FYNNEI. The CDR3 covers 15 residues. V was pared by 7 bases and J by 4 bases, with 9 bases of the junction left unmatched. Written as DNA, the CDR3 is TGTGCCAGCACTAAAACGACAGGGGGCTTCTATGGCTACACCTTC. Translating it yields CASTKTTGGFYGYTF. Based on the CDR3 plus reference TRBV2 and TRBJ1-2, the full variable domain is EPEVTQTPSHQVTQMGQEVILRCVPISNHLYFYWYRQILGQKVEFLVSFYNNEISEKSEIFDDQFSVERPDGSNFTLKIRSTKLEDSAMYFCASTKTTGGFYGYTFGSGTRLTVV.

The chain carries TRBV19 and TRBJ1-1; 11 nucleotides match TRBD1. This CDR3 is built from 18 residues. Germline CDR1 LNHDA, CDR2 SQIVND (reference sequence). V lost 5 bases to trimming and J lost 0 bases; unmatched junction nucleotides: 11. CDR3 amino acids: CASSPTPGTGGLNTEAFF. The CDR3 bases are TGTGCCAGTAGTCCCACCCCTGGGACAGGGGGGTTGAACACTGAAGCTTTCTTT.

The chain recombines TRBV4-3 with TRBJ2-1; 11 bases agree with TRBD1. V shed 5 bases and J 10 bases; nucleotides not matched to a gene: 7. The CDR3 totals 14 residues. Germline CDR1 and CDR2: LGHNA and YSLEER. CDR3 amino acids: CASSYRDRGDEQFF. CDR3 DNA sequence: TGCGCCAGCAGCTACCGGGACAGGGGGGACGAGCAGTTCTTC.

This rearrangement joins TRBV19 to TRBJ1-4; TRBD1 matches at 8 bases. Trimming removed 4 bases from V and 4 bases from J; junction bases left unmatched: 11. Germline loops: CDR1 LNHDA, CDR2 SQIVND (reference sequence). The CDR3 has 17 amino acids. Written as DNA, the CDR3 is TGTGCCAGTAGTAGACAGGGGCAATTGCTGCTTAATGAAAAACTGTTTTTT. Its protein is CASSRQGQLLLNEKLFF. The entire variable domain, with the rest obtained from reference TRBV19 and TRBJ1-4, is as follows: DGGITQSPKYLFRKEGQNVTLSCEQNLNHDAMYWYRQDPGQGLRLIYYSQIVNDFQKGDIAEGYSVSREKKESFPLTVTSAQKNPTAFYLCASSRQGQLLLNEKLFFGSGTQLSVL.

For this clone: One end of the junction is discordant with germline, which a read error may explain. The V gene is TRBV6-1, the J gene TRBJ1-2; 8 nucleotides match TRBD1. There are 14 residues in the CDR3. Germline assignment: CDR1 MNHNS and CDR2 SASEGT. In DNA, the CDR3 is TGTGCCAGCAGGGAAGGACAGGGAATTGAGGGCTACACCTTC. It is translated as CASREGQGIEGYTF.

The rearrangement joins TRBV7-3 to TRBJ1-2, with unresolved D. The germline CDR1 and CDR2 sequences are SGHTA and FQGTGA. The CDR3 extends over 15 amino acids. Between the trimmed V and J ends, which lost 3 bases and 0 bases, there was a span of 11 bases. This CDR3 is CASSFDSGTNYGYTF. The DNA for the CDR3 is TGTGCCAGCAGCTTCGATTCGGGGACTAACTATGGCTACACCTTC.

The chain joins TRBV7-9 to TRBJ1-1; D perhaps matches TRBD1 (5 bases). V was cut by 1 base and J by 3 bases, with 6 bases left in between. This CDR3 is 13 amino acids long. CDR1 and CDR2 from the germline V gene are SEHNR and FQNEAQ (reference sequence). The CDR3 DNA reads TGTGCCAGCAGCTTAGGGGGGGACACTGAAGCTTTCTTT. Residues: CASSLGGDTEAFF.